This T cell receptor beta chain was captured in a study of blood T cell repertoires in COVID-19. Clinical history as reported by participants underpinned cohort assignment. The V and J ends lost 2 bases and 7 bases, in that order; junction bases with no gene match: 4. Germline lookup yields CDR1 MNHEY and CDR2 SVGEGT. The CDR3 runs 14 residues. Original handling: Counts of nucleated cells, estimated from reference gene primer amplification, were obtained. Assay: immunoSEQ multiplex PCR; the TCRdb copy retains only in-frame clones and omits some. V and J calls and clone size follow that table, whereas D and trimming were derived from the DNA. The sample holds around 430,000 clones, approximately 87% seen once.

Sequenced sample: PBMCs or T cells enriched from blood (not recorded which). This chain uses TRBV6-2 or TRBV6-3 with TRBJ1-4; TRBD1 matches 7 bases. The receptor was isolated from a woman between 45 and 65 years old who had recovered from COVID-19. The CDR3 sequence is CASSYGRQGEKLFF. CDR3 coding DNA: TGTGCCAGCAGTTACGGGAGACAGGGTGAAAAACTGTTTTTT.